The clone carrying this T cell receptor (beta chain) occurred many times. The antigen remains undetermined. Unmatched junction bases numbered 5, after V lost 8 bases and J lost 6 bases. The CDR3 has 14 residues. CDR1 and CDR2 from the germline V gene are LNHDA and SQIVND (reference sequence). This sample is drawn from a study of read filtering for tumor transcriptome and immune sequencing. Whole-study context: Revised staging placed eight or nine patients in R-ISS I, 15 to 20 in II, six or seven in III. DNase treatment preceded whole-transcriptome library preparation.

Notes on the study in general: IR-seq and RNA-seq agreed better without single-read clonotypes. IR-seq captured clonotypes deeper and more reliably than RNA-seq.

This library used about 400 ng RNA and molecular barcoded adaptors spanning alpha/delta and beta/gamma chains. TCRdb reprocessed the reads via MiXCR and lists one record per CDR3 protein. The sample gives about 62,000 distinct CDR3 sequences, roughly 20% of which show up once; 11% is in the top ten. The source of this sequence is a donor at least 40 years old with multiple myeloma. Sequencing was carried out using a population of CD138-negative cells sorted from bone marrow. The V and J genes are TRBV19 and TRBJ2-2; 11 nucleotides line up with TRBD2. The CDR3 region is CASDQGLAAGELFF. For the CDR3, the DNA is TGTGCCAGTGACCAGGGACTAGCGGCCGGGGAGCTGTTTTTT.